The 28 T cell receptor beta chains reported below all come from one sample, sequenced in a study of T cells in Graves' hyperthyroidism and ophthalmopathy. RNA transcripts served as the template for amplifying TCR beta CDR3 regions. Carried out on the TCR CDR3, a first-round RT-PCR used the HTBI primer set. TCRdb passed the multiplex PCR reads through MiXCR, listing each CDR3 protein once. The data contain more than 600,000 distinct CDR3 sequences, 16% of them seen just once; the ten biggest clones take up under 8.5%. The sequenced material came from blood. These receptors were taken from a man between 18 and 35 years old with Graves' hyperthyroidism.

This clonotype was seen just once. Because it lacks the conserved phenylalanine or tryptophan at the end, this CDR3 is likely a read error. This chain links TRBV9 with TRBJ1-2; 12 bases match TRBD1. This CDR3 contains 15 residues. J lost 6 bases, V lost 0 bases, and 3 bases had no gene match. The germline V gene has CDR1 SGDLS and CDR2 YYNGEE. CDR3 nucleotide sequence: TGTGCCAGCAGCGTAGCGGGACAGGGGGCTGATGGCTACACCCTC. Its translation: CASSVAGQGADGYTL.

This clonotype was observed many times. The rearrangement joins TRBV30 to TRBJ1-2; D not certain. The CDR3 covers 12 residues. Trimming pared 0 bases from V and 7 bases from J, leaving 9 bases between. The germline CDR1 and CDR2 sequences are GTSNPN and SVGIG (reference sequence). The CDR3 here is CAWSVPGSGYTF. The CDR3 DNA reads as TGTGCCTGGAGTGTCCCAGGTAGTGGCTACACCTTC.

The chain employs TRBV10-3 and TRBJ1-5; the D gene is possibly TRBD1 (5 bases). The CDR3 loop spans 15 amino acids. V gave up 3 bases and J gave up 5 bases, with 14 bases separating them. Germline V gene sequence: CDR1 ENHRY, CDR2 SYGVKD. CDR3 sequence: CAISDRQGKDQPQHF. DNA of the CDR3: TGTGCCATCAGTGACCGGCAGGGAAAAGATCAGCCCCAGCATTTT.

This clonotype was counted between two and nine times. CDR3 DNA sequence: TGTGCCAGCAGCCTAGAGGGACTAGATTTCCCAGATACGCAGTATTTT. Translating gives CASSLEGLDFPDTQYF. The chain carries TRBV7-9 and TRBJ2-3; 8 nucleotides align to TRBD2. The CDR3 runs 16 residues. V gave up 5 bases and J gave up 4 bases; unmatched junction bases: 11. From germline, CDR1 is SEHNR and CDR2 FQNEAQ (reference sequence). Complete variable domain (other parts from reference TRBV7-9 and TRBJ2-3): DTGVSQNPRHKITKRGQNVTFRCDPISEHNRLYWYRQTLGQGPEFLTYFQNEAQLEKSRLLSDRFSAERPKGSFSTLEIQRTEQGDSAMYLCASSLEGLDFPDTQYFGPGTRLTVL.

V gene TRBV15 combines with J gene TRBJ1-4; no definite D call. Germline CDR1 reads LNHNV; CDR2 reads YYDKDF (reference sequence). The germline V and J ends were trimmed by 0 bases and 7 bases, with 12 bases remaining between them. The CDR3 runs 15 residues. The CDR3 spells CATSRDMGMGEKLFF. DNA of the CDR3: TGTGCCACCAGCAGAGATATGGGTATGGGTGAAAAACTGTTTTTT.

This clonotype has a count of ten or more. This rearrangement joins TRBV28 to TRBJ2-4, with TRBD1 matching over 7 bases. Germline trimming cut 8 bases from V and 5 bases from J; bases unmatched to any gene: 6. This CDR3 contains 13 residues. Germline values: CDR1 MDHEN, CDR2 SYDVKM. CDR3 sequence reads: CASGRQGQNIQYF. The DNA for the CDR3 is TGTGCCAGCGGTAGACAGGGCCAAAACATTCAGTACTTC. The full variable domain, in which reference TRBV28 and TRBJ2-4 provide the parts outside the CDR3, is DVKVTQSSRYLVKRTGEKVFLECVQDMDHENMFWYRQDPGLGLRLIYFSYDVKMKEKGDIPEGYSVSREKKERFSLILESASTNQTSMYLCASGRQGQNIQYFGAGTRLSVL.

This clonotype came up a few times. The rearrangement uses TRBV5-1 and TRBJ2-3; D is ambiguous. Looked up from germline, CDR1 is SGHRS and CDR2 is YFSETQ. The V gene lost 0 bases and the J gene lost 2 bases, with 7 bases spanning the gap. CDR3 size: 14 residues. CDR3 residues: CASSLVPATDTQYF. The CDR3, as DNA: TGCGCCAGCAGCTTGGTTCCTGCCACAGATACGCAGTATTTT.

This clonotype appeared once. The chain couples TRBV7-6 to TRBJ2-5; the D gene is possibly TRBD1 (6 bases). The germline gives CDR1 SGHVS, CDR2 FNYEAQ. The CDR3 contains 13 residues. Trimming pared 3 bases from V and 5 bases from J, leaving 10 bases between. The CDR3 coding sequence is TGTGCCAGCAGCTTCGCTAGGGGGGAGACCCAGTACTTC. Its translation is CASSFARGETQYF.

This clonotype was seen at least ten times. J is TRBJ2-5 and V is TRBV7-9; D ambiguous. The V end lost 4 bases, the J end lost 0 bases, and 9 bases lay between the germline ends. Per the germline V gene, CDR1 is SEHNR and CDR2 is FQNEAQ (reference sequence). The CDR3 has 14 residues. The chain's CDR3 is CASSSSQYQETQYF. CDR3 nucleotides: TGTGCCAGCAGCTCCAGTCAGTACCAAGAGACCCAGTACTTC.

This clonotype was picked up a small number of times. The chain uses TRBV18 and TRBJ2-7; D perhaps matches TRBD2 (5 bases). V gave up 3 bases and J gave up 6 bases, with 15 bases separating them. The germline CDR1 and CDR2 sequences are KGHSH and LQKENI. The CDR3 spans 14 residues. CDR3 coding DNA: TGTGCCAGCTCACCCTCGGGTCCCCGGGGCGAGCAGTACTTC. Translation gives CASSPSGPRGEQYF.

On this clonotype: This may come from a read error, since a much larger clone is one base off. The chain has TRBV20-1 and TRBJ2-7; TRBD2 agrees at 7 bases. J lost 3 bases, V lost 1 base, and 9 bases had no gene match. The CDR3 extends over 15 amino acids. The germline gives CDR1 DFQATT, CDR2 SNEGSKA (reference sequence). CDR3 residues: CSARAGGSDIYEQYF. DNA of the CDR3: TGCAGTGCTAGAGCTGGCGGGAGCGATATCTACGAGCAGTACTTC.

This clonotype was recorded at least ten times. The chain employs TRBV7-6 and TRBJ2-3; D may be TRBD1 (6 bases). V was pared by 2 bases and J by 5 bases, with 11 bases between. Germline V CDR1 and CDR2: SGHVS, FNYEAQ. The CDR3 totals 14 residues. CDR3 sequence (DNA): TGTGCCAGCAGCTTATACGCACAGGGAGATACGCAGTATTTT. Protein product: CASSLYAQGDTQYF.

This chain links TRBV28 with TRBJ2-2; no firm D call. V lost 8 bases, J lost 7 bases, and 8 bases lay in between. Germline V lookup: CDR1 MDHEN, CDR2 SYDVKM. This CDR3 has 11 amino acids. The CDR3: CASLGNGELFF. The CDR3, as DNA: TGTGCCAGCCTGGGGAACGGGGAGCTGTTTTTT.

This clonotype was observed at least ten times. V and J are TRBV28 and TRBJ2-5; TRBD1 aligns across 8 bases. In germline, CDR1 is MDHEN, CDR2 SYDVKM. J lost 4 bases, V lost 6 bases, and 7 bases had no gene match. The CDR3 is made up of 14 amino acids. CDR3 DNA sequence: TGTGCCAGCAGCTGGACAGGGAAGGGAGAGACCCAGTACTTC. It specifies CASSWTGKGETQYF.

Notes on this clonotype: A much larger clone differs by one base, so this may be a read error. J is TRBJ2-1 and V is TRBV2; D unclear. This CDR3 spans 16 amino acids. Germline V gene sequence: CDR1 SNHLY, CDR2 FYNNEI. CDR3 in amino acids: CASSEIPASSYNGQFF. CDR3 DNA sequence: TGTGCCAGCAGTGAAATCCCCGCAAGCTCCTACAATGGGCAGTTCTTC.

V usage is TRBV12-3 or TRBV12-4 and J usage is TRBJ2-1; D is ambiguous. The CDR3 is 15 amino acids. V lost 3 bases and J 0 bases, leaving 9 bases between the germline ends. In DNA form, the CDR3 reads TGTGCCAGCAGTTTTAAAAAGAACTCCTACAATGAGCAGTTCTTC. This gives the protein CASSFKKNSYNEQFF.

This clonotype has at least ten counts. V gene TRBV20-1 combines with J gene TRBJ2-5, with D unclear. The CDR3 covers 12 residues. V was clipped by 5 bases and J by 0 bases, with 7 bases between them. Germline V gives CDR1 DFQATT, CDR2 SNEGSKA (reference sequence). CDR3: CSAEEYQETQYF. In nucleotides, the CDR3 is TGCAGTGCTGAAGAGTACCAAGAGACCCAGTACTTC.

The genes are TRBV2 and TRBJ1-6; D is perhaps TRBD1 (6 bases). There are 14 residues in the CDR3. The germline V and J ends were trimmed by 4 bases and 5 bases, with 9 bases remaining between them. Germline V lookup: CDR1 SNHLY, CDR2 FYNNEI. The CDR3: CASSGTENNSPLHF. The CDR3 DNA follows: TGTGCCAGCAGTGGGACAGAAAATAATTCACCCCTCCACTTT.

The table lists this clonotype with many counts. This chain links TRBV28 with TRBJ2-1, with D unclear. V was shortened by 4 bases and J by 5 bases, with 12 bases between the two germline ends. From germline, CDR1 is MDHEN and CDR2 SYDVKM. There are 14 residues in the CDR3. The CDR3 DNA is TGTGCCAGCAGTTCCTTCGACTGGAACAATGAGCAGTTCTTC. Translated, it gives CASSSFDWNNEQFF.

This clonotype was detected ten times or more. The rearrangement joins TRBV12-3 or TRBV12-4 to TRBJ2-5, with 8 bases lining up with TRBD1. V trimming: 3 bases; J trimming: 7 bases; junction bases outside the gene matches: 4. This CDR3 contains 13 residues. CDR3 residues: CASSFTGTGTQYF. The CDR3 DNA is TGTGCCAGCAGTTTCACCGGGACAGGGACCCAGTACTTC.

This clonotype was counted once. A read error may explain this, as a much larger clone is one base away. The V call is TRBV28, the J call TRBJ1-1; tentative D call: TRBD1 (6 bases). The germline gives CDR1 MDHEN, CDR2 SYDVKM. V was trimmed by 4 bases and J by 4 bases, leaving 25 bases between them. CDR3 length: 18 amino acids. CDR3 DNA: TGTGCCAGCAGTTCAAGGGGGGGCGCCGAGTTAACTACCACTGAAGCTTTCTTT. It specifies CASSSRGGAELTTTEAFF. Based on the CDR3 plus reference TRBV28 and TRBJ1-1, the full variable domain is DVKVTQSSRYLVKRTGEKVFLECVQDMDHENMFWYRQDPGLGLRLIYFSYDVKMKEKGDIPEGYSVSREKKERFSLILESASTNQTSMYLCASSSRGGAELTTTEAFFGQGTRLTVV.

The chain has TRBV7-8 and TRBJ2-7, with 12 bases that match TRBD2. The junction had 5 bases not matched to a gene; V was cut back by 1 base and J by 4 bases. The CDR3 is made up of 16 amino acids. Per the germline V gene, CDR1 is SGHVS and CDR2 is FQNEAQ. DNA of the CDR3: TGTGCCAGCAGCTTAGGGACTAGCGGGATTTTGTACGAGCAGTACTTC. Amino acid sequence: CASSLGTSGILYEQYF.

This clonotype was counted ten times or more. This chain links TRBV27 with TRBJ2-7, with D possibly matching TRBD1 (5 bases). The germline CDR1 and CDR2 sequences are MNHEY and SMNVEV (reference sequence). CDR3 length: 15 residues. Trimming removed 10 bases at V and 0 bases at J, with 19 bases between. CDR3 nucleotides: TGTGCCACCTACCCTGACAGCTCCCTCTCCTACGAGCAGTACTTC. Its translation: CATYPDSSLSYEQYF.

This clonotype occurred many times. V is TRBV7-8 and J is TRBJ2-1; D gene unclear. This CDR3 has 13 residues. Trimming took 5 bases from V and 9 from J, leaving 14 bases between them. Germline values: CDR1 SGHVS, CDR2 FQNEAQ. The chain's CDR3 is CASSPGPYGEQFF. The CDR3 DNA is TGTGCCAGCAGCCCCGGGCCCTACGGTGAGCAGTTCTTC.

This clonotype was detected many times. The V gene is TRBV30, the J gene TRBJ2-1; tentative D call: TRBD1 (6 bases). Germline V gene lookup returns CDR1 GTSNPN and CDR2 SVGIG (reference sequence). The CDR3 is made up of 16 amino acids. For the CDR3, the DNA is TGTGCTTTGGACAGACAATCAGGGGAGTCCTACAATGAGCAGTTCTTC. It translates to CALDRQSGESYNEQFF.

The V call is TRBV7-9, the J call TRBJ1-2; D is undetermined. Germline CDR1 and CDR2: SEHNR and FQNEAQ (reference sequence). The CDR3 length is 13 residues. Trimming took 1 base from V and 4 from J, leaving 7 bases between them. CDR3 nucleotides: TGTGCCAGCAGCTTAGGATCCATCTATGGCTACACCTTC. Amino acid sequence: CASSLGSIYGYTF.

This rearrangement joins TRBV20-1 to TRBJ1-4; tentative D call: TRBD1 (5 bases). Per the germline V gene, CDR1 is DFQATT and CDR2 is SNEGSKA (reference sequence). V dropped 7 bases and J dropped 0 bases, with 12 bases sitting between them. CDR3 length: 14 residues. Written as DNA, the CDR3 is TGCAGTGTATGGGGGAGATCAACTAATGAAAAACTGTTTTTT. It specifies CSVWGRSTNEKLFF.

The sample holds many counts of this clonotype. This sequence joins TRBV12-3 or TRBV12-4 and TRBJ2-5; no clear D. The V end lost 6 bases, the J end lost 5 bases, and 16 bases lay between the germline ends. There are 14 residues in the CDR3. The CDR3 nucleotides read TGTGCCAGCAGCCACGGACCCGCTCGGGAGACCCAGTACTTC. Amino acid sequence: CASSHGPARETQYF.